This T cell receptor (beta chain) emerged from a study of CD8 T cells in ankylosing spondylitis. Study-wide results and limits: Enrichment of disease-linked clones was reportedly significant in matched ankylosing spondylitis synovial fluid. It appeared that ankylosing spondylitis blood was characterized by a TCR beta motif of fewer than ten highly homologous variants.

With respect to this clonotype: As yet, its antigen is unknown.

One entry per CDR3 protein, called by TCRdb with MiXCR from the 5' RACE reads. The repertoire holds some 300,000 distinct CDR3 sequences, with 20% as singletons. Material for sequencing was blood, either unsorted or a sorted T cell fraction (not recorded which). This clonotype was obtained from a female donor with ankylosing spondylitis or in good health (not recorded which).

The chain's CDR3 is CASSNSNIQYF. CDR3 coding DNA: TGTGCCAGTAGTAACTCTAACATTCAGTACTTC. The genes are TRBV19 and TRBJ2-4; D is uncertain. This CDR3 contains 11 residues. V gave up 4 bases and J gave up 7 bases, with 5 bases separating them. CDR1 is LNHDA, CDR2 SQIVND, per germline (reference sequence). Together with reference TRBV19 and TRBJ2-4, the CDR3 gives the full variable domain: DGGITQSPKYLFRKEGQNVTLSCEQNLNHDAMYWYRQDPGQGLRLIYYSQIVNDFQKGDIAEGYSVSREKKESFPLTVTSAQKNPTAFYLCASSNSNIQYFGAGTRLSVL.